This T cell receptor (beta chain) was identified during a study of T cells in Graves' hyperthyroidism and ophthalmopathy. General study results and limits: Blood samples included most of the expanded thyroid clonotypes exceeding 0.001.

This clonotype was found a few times. What it binds is unknown. Germline assignment: CDR1 MNHNS and CDR2 SASEGT. The CDR3 spans 15 residues. The V segment lost 1 base and the J segment 8 bases; nucleotides outside the gene matches: 10. Exclusion of patients followed from uncontrolled infection, other autoimmune disease, pregnancy or lactation. TCR beta CDR3 sequences were amplified from RNA transcripts. The HTBI primer set drove a first-round RT-PCR of the TCR CDR3. TCRdb re-derived calls from the multiplex PCR reads in MiXCR, one entry per CDR3 protein. The profile shows fewer than 700,000 distinct CDR3 sequences, over 15% of them singletons.

The source of this sequence is a woman between 18 and 29 years old with Graves' ophthalmopathy. What was sequenced was blood. The genes are TRBV6-1 and TRBJ1-2; the match to TRBD1 covers 7 bases. For the CDR3, the DNA is TGTGCCAGCAGTGAAGATCCCGACAGGGTGAGGGGCTACACCTTC. As protein: CASSEDPDRVRGYTF.